Listed below are T cell receptor beta chains from one sample, sequenced in a study of blood T cells in healthy people across ages. TCRdb called the 5' RACE reads again in MiXCR, with one record for every CDR3 protein. This sample has some 780,000 distinct CDR3 sequences, with more than 55% found just once. The sequenced material came from blood. All receptors derive from a man aged 40-49 years in good health. Both conserved end residues are part of each CDR3. A D gene is named only where the DNA matches it firmly. Clone size appears in some rows only: once, few, many, or a class for an expanded clone.

V: TRBV29-1; J: TRBJ2-3; size: -; D: TRBD2; DNA: TGCAGCGTTGACCCGGGACTAGCGGGCACAGATACGCAGTATTTT; CDR3: CSVDPGLAGTDTQYF
V: TRBV6-1; J: TRBJ1-2; size: -; D: -; DNA: TGTGCCAGCAGAAGACGGGGACCTGGGTATGGCTACACCTTC; CDR3: CASRRRGPGYGYTF
V: TRBV3-1; J: TRBJ1-6; size: -; D: TRBD1; DNA: TGTGCCAGCGAGGGGGCCGGTTCACCCCTCCACTTT; CDR3: CASEGAGSPLHF
V: TRBV10-3; J: TRBJ1-2; size: few; D: -; DNA: TGTGCCAGCCGGACAGCTAACTATGGCTACACCTTC; CDR3: CASRTANYGYTF
V: TRBV6-5; J: TRBJ2-7; size: few; D: TRBD2; DNA: TGTGCCAGCAGCCTAGCGGGAGTTCGCTACGAGCAGTACTTC; CDR3: CASSLAGVRYEQYF
V: TRBV12-3/TRBV12-4; J: TRBJ1-2; size: -; D: -; DNA: TGTGCCAGCAGTCCTACAGGGTCGATATTCTATGGCTACACCTTC; CDR3: CASSPTGSIFYGYTF
V: TRBV5-5; J: TRBJ2-5; size: few; D: -; DNA: TGTGCCAGCAGCGCAAGACCATCTGCAGAGACCCAGTACTTC; CDR3: CASSARPSAETQYF
V: TRBV6-5; J: TRBJ1-3; size: -; D: -; DNA: TGTGCCAGCAGTGTCGACAGTCGCTCTGGAAACACCATATATTTT; CDR3: CASSVDSRSGNTIYF
V: TRBV5-8; J: TRBJ2-5; size: -; D: -; DNA: TGTGCCAGCAGCCATGCTTGGGGGTCTGAGACGGAGACCCAGTACTTC; CDR3: CASSHAWGSETETQYF
V: TRBV4-1; J: TRBJ2-1; size: few; D: -; DNA: TGCGCCAGCAGCCAAGTGACGAGGGCCAGAGAGCAGTTCTTC; CDR3: CASSQVTRAREQFF
V: TRBV5-1; J: TRBJ2-3; size: -; D: TRBD2; DNA: TGCGCCAGCAGCTTGGACTGGCGGGGGGAGAGGGGTACGCAGTATTTT; CDR3: CASSLDWRGERGTQYF
V: TRBV9; J: TRBJ2-7; size: -; D: TRBD1; DNA: TGTGCCAGCAGCGTAGCCACAGGGGGACCCCACGAGCAGTACTTC; CDR3: CASSVATGGPHEQYF
V: TRBV12-3/TRBV12-4; J: TRBJ1-2; size: few; D: -; DNA: TGTGCCAGCAGTTCAGGGGTTCATGGCTACACCTTC; CDR3: CASSSGVHGYTF
V: TRBV20-1; J: TRBJ1-4; size: -; D: -; DNA: TGCAGTGCTAGAGATCAGCAGACTGAAAAACTGTTTTTT; CDR3: CSARDQQTEKLFF
V: TRBV20-1; J: TRBJ2-7; size: -; D: -; DNA: TGCAGTGCTAGTAATTTTCGAGACGCGACGTACGAGCAGTACTTC; CDR3: CSASNFRDATYEQYF
V: TRBV5-1; J: TRBJ1-2; size: -; D: TRBD1; DNA: TGCGCCAGCAGCGCCGGGACAGGGACAGTCTATGGCTACACCTTC; CDR3: CASSAGTGTVYGYTF
V: TRBV29-1; J: TRBJ2-1; size: -; D: -; DNA: TGCAGCGTTGGACCGGTTCGGACTGGAGGGTTCAGGTCCTACAATGAGCAGTTCTTC; CDR3: CSVGPVRTGGFRSYNEQFF
V: TRBV4-2; J: TRBJ2-5; size: -; D: TRBD2; DNA: TGTGCCAGCAGCCTGGGTTATCAGGGACTAGCGGGTTCTATGACCCAGTACTTC; CDR3: CASSLGYQGLAGSMTQYF
V: TRBV6-6; J: TRBJ2-1; size: -; D: -; DNA: TGTGCCAGCAGTTACTTGGGGGGGCCCTACGAGGAGCAGTTCTTC; CDR3: CASSYLGGPYEEQFF
V: TRBV7-9; J: TRBJ2-7; size: -; D: TRBD1; DNA: TGTGCCAGCAGCTCCGGACAGGGTGTCTCCTACGAGCAGTACTTC; CDR3: CASSSGQGVSYEQYF
V: TRBV18; J: TRBJ1-5; size: once; D: TRBD1; DNA: TGTGCCAGCTCACCAGGGGGACAGAATCAGCCCCAGCATTTT; CDR3: CASSPGGQNQPQHF
V: TRBV7-2; J: TRBJ2-7; size: few; D: -; DNA: TGTGCCAGCAGCTTAGTGGTTTACCCCTCCTACGAGCAGTACTTC; CDR3: CASSLVVYPSYEQYF
V: TRBV7-8; J: TRBJ2-3; size: few; D: -; DNA: TGTGCCAGCAGCTACTCTGAAAACGACGCGGACTTGGGGGATACGCAGTATTTT; CDR3: CASSYSENDADLGDTQYF
V: TRBV25-1; J: TRBJ2-5; size: few; D: -; DNA: TGTGCCAGCAGTGACATCAACTCCCAAGAGACCCAGTACTTC; CDR3: CASSDINSQETQYF
V: TRBV28; J: TRBJ2-2; size: once; D: -; DNA: TGTGCCAGCAGTTTATTGCGGAAAAGCGCCATTAGGCAGGCGAACACCGGGGAGCTGTTTTTT; CDR3: CASSLLRKSAIRQANTGELFF
V: TRBV5-4; J: TRBJ2-5; size: -; D: TRBD2; DNA: TGTGCCAGCAGCGGGACTAGCGGGAGAAGCGACGGGACCCAGTACTTC; CDR3: CASSGTSGRSDGTQYF
V: TRBV20-1; J: TRBJ2-5; size: -; D: TRBD2; DNA: TGCAGTGCTAGAGTCACTAGCGGGAGTAATGAGCAGTACTTC; CDR3: CSARVTSGSNEQYF
V: TRBV6-5; J: TRBJ2-2; size: -; D: -; DNA: TGTGCCAGCAGTTACAGCTCTTTGAACACCGGGGAGCTGTTTTTT; CDR3: CASSYSSLNTGELFF
V: TRBV5-1; J: TRBJ2-5; size: -; D: TRBD1; DNA: TGCGCCAGCAGCGGACAGGGTTACCAAGAGACCCAGTACTTC; CDR3: CASSGQGYQETQYF
V: TRBV5-1; J: TRBJ2-6; size: few; D: -; DNA: TGCGCCAGCAGCTTGGGTGGCTCCCTCGCCTCTGGGGCCAACGTCCTGACTTTC; CDR3: CASSLGGSLASGANVLTF
V: TRBV5-6; J: TRBJ1-1; size: -; D: -; DNA: TGTGCCAGCAGCCTGGGCTGGATAGGAGAAGCTTTCTTT; CDR3: CASSLGWIGEAFF
V: TRBV7-2; J: TRBJ2-7; size: few; D: -; DNA: TGTGCCAGCAGCTTAGGGATCAATAGTCGGAACTACGAGCAGTACTTC; CDR3: CASSLGINSRNYEQYF